This TCR beta chain was profiled in a study of blood T cell repertoires in COVID-19. Authors' processing steps: Researchers report that nucleated cell counts were estimated from reference gene primer amplification. Profiled with immunoSEQ multiplex PCR; TCRdb holds only in-frame clones, not every one. V and J calls and clone size are as listed in that table; D and trimming were resolved from the DNA. This table holds 200,000 to 300,000 clones, about nine tenths found once. This clone was picked up one time. The CDR3 totals 15 residues. The trim removed 1 base at V and 5 bases at J, leaving 4 bases unmatched. The germline gives CDR1 SGHDN, CDR2 FVKESK.

The clonotype was recovered from a woman under 30 who had recovered from COVID-19. Sequenced: PBMCs or T cells enriched from blood (not recorded which). V gene TRBV14 combines with J gene TRBJ1-4; 7 nucleotides line up with TRBD1. This CDR3 reads CASSQGTGLNEKLFF. Written as DNA, the CDR3 is TGTGCCAGCAGCCAAGGGACAGGTTTGAATGAAAAACTGTTTTTT.